This is a list of T cell receptor beta chains from one sample in a study of a mutant IDH1 vaccine in newly diagnosed glioma. Sequencing used immunoSEQ multiplex PCR; TCRdb keeps in-frame clones, though not all of them. The sample shows around 120,000 clones, around 80% of them seen only once. Their recognized antigens are unknown. The sample consisted of PBMCs, taken from a glioma patient whose treatment included an IDH1 peptide vaccine. The receptors originated from a man in his forties with glioma. CDR3s leave out the opening cysteine and the closing phenylalanine or tryptophan.

TRBV25-1,ASTRGQHYEQY
TRBV7-8,ASSLGRSYEQY
TRBV6-1,ASSDRRGAYEQY
TRBV5-1,ASSPRGAGEPYEQY
TRBV2,ASSLRGRNEKLF
TRBV5-4,ASSPDQGRNTGELF
TRBV5-1,ASSTHPLAGNTIY
TRBV4-2,ASSQEWGGGRDTGELF
TRBV6-1,ASRRWREGLDEQF
TRBV7-8,ASSWLVDTDTQY
TRBV19,ASSMQSTGGHEQY
TRBV5-1,ASSLPGQMNTEAF
TRBV6-6,ASATDRNNYGYT
TRBV29-1,SVSAGAEKLF
TRBV7-9,ASSPGDRVEETQY
TRBV19,ASSIVRAETQY
TRBV7-2,ASSFPSPTDTQY
TRBV13,ASSQRGGRSSGNTIY
TRBV13,ASSLGTSGYNEQF
TRBV4-2,ASSQEGGKIYTDTQY
TRBV4-1,ASSPKMGDHRGNQPQH
TRBV4-3,ASSPSGQGPSSYEQY
TRBV2,ASSGSGGYRTDTQY
TRBV11-2,ASIPDSYEQY
TRBV19,ASSIGRQVRGYT
TRBV11-3,ASSLVTGRLNTGELF
TRBV29-1,SVEAESPYEQY
TRBV28,ASSLSSSGDYEQY
TRBV10-2,ASRRTGSTDTQY
TRBV27,ASRLNTQLDYGYT
TRBV6-5,ASHRGGSNYGYT
TRBV10-3,AISGVNRDRRETQY
TRBV23-1,ARSPLH
TRBV7-6,ASSLGGTNAYEQY
TRBV6-6,ASSIVRGVSDTQY
TRBV7-2,ASSVLVGAQGYYGYT
TRBV7-9,ASSSRDNQETQY
TRBV5-1,ASSLEGQSSGEQY
TRBV21-1,ASSKEVRGRGTKEQY
TRBV5-6,ASSAHKLEAF
TRBV5-1,ASSLGDSGNTIY
TRBV5-1,ASSLGPTGTYEQY
TRBV5-1,ASSFIGGGSPYNEQF
TRBV15,ATSRPPPQGRLYGYT
TRBV6-5,ASSHRTVGNTEAF
TRBV19,ASALQGPYSNQPQH
TRBV6-5,ASRKTGGGEAF
TRBV2,ASKSGYTQY
TRBV10-3,AISDGGGTGELF
TRBV4-1,ASSQVSQGGDSPLH
TRBV19,ASSLRQSNQPQH
TRBV4-2,ASSHIGIGPNTYEQY
TRBV6-6,ASSWGPMNTEAF
TRBV5-4,ASSHKNGETQY